The rows below give T cell receptor beta chains drawn from one sample of a study of blood T cell repertoires in COVID-19. Method: immunoSEQ multiplex PCR; TCRdb's copy keeps in-frame clones and lacks some. The sample includes about 180,000 clones, around 85% of them seen just once. Sequenced input: peripheral blood. The receptors were gathered from a woman at least 80 years old with acute or convalescent COVID-19. CDR3s include the opening cysteine and the closing phenylalanine or tryptophan. D genes are given only for firm matches. A row's size may be missing; if present it is once, few, many or a size class.

TRBJ2-1,TRBV18,TRBD2,few,CASSPVVGRASYNEQFF,TGTGCCAGCTCACCGGTAGTCGGGAGGGCCTCCTACAATGAGCAGTTCTTC
TRBJ1-5,TRBV6-5,NA,NA,CASSNREPSQPQHF,TGTGCCAGCAGTAACAGGGAACCAAGTCAGCCCCAGCATTTT
TRBJ2-2,TRBV10-3,TRBD2,NA,CAIRGGLAGTGELFF,TGTGCCATCAGGGGGGGACTAGCGGGGACCGGGGAGCTGTTTTTT
TRBJ1-2,TRBV7-2,TRBD1,NA,CASSLVQGIHYGYTF,TGTGCCAGCAGCTTAGTACAGGGGATCCACTATGGCTACACCTTC
TRBJ2-6,TRBV2,TRBD2,NA,CASSERGVNSGANVLTF,TGTGCCAGCAGTGAGCGGGGGGTCAACTCTGGGGCCAACGTCCTGACTTTC
TRBJ1-5,TRBV4-3,NA,few,CASSQDTQSGQPQHF,TGCGCCAGCAGCCAAGATACACAGTCCGGACAGCCCCAGCATTTT
TRBJ1-5,TRBV18,NA,NA,CASSLGQSNQPQHF,TGTGCCAGCTCCCTTGGACAGTCTAATCAGCCCCAGCATTTT
TRBJ2-3,TRBV6-5,NA,NA,CASSLFRTDTQYF,TGTGCCAGCAGCCTCTTCCGCACAGATACGCAGTATTTT
TRBJ1-4,TRBV6-5,TRBD1,NA,CASSYSLGGQFGKLFF,TGTGCCAGCAGTTACTCGTTAGGGGGCCAATTCGGAAAACTGTTTTTT
TRBJ1-3,TRBV5-1,NA,NA,CASSLAARAAGNTIYF,TGCGCCAGCAGCTTGGCAGCCAGGGCAGCTGGAAACACCATATATTTT
TRBJ1-2,TRBV7-2,NA,NA,CASSPSDGRLRGYTF,TGTGCCAGCAGCCCATCCGACGGGAGGCTTCGGGGCTACACCTTC
TRBJ2-1,TRBV21-1,NA,NA,CASGTYREGSDEQFF,TGTGCCAGCGGAACCTACCGGGAGGGAAGCGATGAGCAGTTCTTC
TRBJ1-4,TRBV12-5,TRBD1,NA,CASGLGQGDEKLFF,TGTGCTAGTGGTCTGGGACAGGGGGATGAAAAACTGTTTTTT
TRBJ1-5,TRBV11-2,NA,NA,CASSFQANQPQHF,TGTGCCAGCAGCTTCCAGGCAAATCAGCCCCAGCATTTT
TRBJ1-4,TRBV4-1,TRBD1,NA,CASSHPPGQSNEKLFF,TGCGCCAGCAGCCACCCTCCGGGACAGTCTAATGAAAAACTGTTTTTT
TRBJ1-2,TRBV20-1,NA,few,CSASKGSWGGDYGYTF,TGCAGTGCTAGTAAAGGGAGTTGGGGTGGGGACTATGGCTACACCTTC
TRBJ2-5,TRBV11-2,TRBD2,NA,CASSLSAGGRETQYF,TGTGCCAGCAGCTTATCGGCGGGGGGACGGGAGACCCAGTACTTC
TRBJ2-1,TRBV30,NA,NA,CAWSPSRLVNSEQFF,TGTGCCTGGAGCCCTAGCAGACTAGTCAATTCTGAGCAGTTCTTC
TRBJ2-5,TRBV7-2,NA,NA,CASSPGGTQYF,TGTGCCAGCAGCCCAGGAGGGACCCAGTACTTC
TRBJ2-7,TRBV29-1,NA,NA,CSVVYSGVGYEQYF,TGCAGCGTTGTTTATTCGGGGGTTGGCTACGAGCAGTACTTC
TRBJ1-5,TRBV7-2,NA,NA,CASSLGWGGQPQHF,TGTGCCAGCAGCTTAGGGTGGGGAGGTCAGCCCCAGCATTTT
TRBJ2-7,TRBV25-1,TRBD1,once,CASSTGGRYEQYF,TGTGCCAGCAGCACAGGGGGTAGGTACGAGCAGTACTTC
TRBJ1-2,TRBV6-1,TRBD1,NA,CASSELTGSNYGYTF,TGTGCCAGCAGTGAACTGACAGGGTCCAACTATGGCTACACCTTC
TRBJ2-2,TRBV5-1,TRBD2,NA,CASSELAEVGELFF,TGCGCCAGCAGTGAACTAGCGGAGGTCGGGGAGCTGTTTTTT
TRBJ1-4,TRBV4-3,TRBD1,NA,CASSQGQGSEKLFF,TGCGCCAGCAGCCAGGGACAGGGGAGTGAAAAACTGTTTTTT
TRBJ2-3,TRBV30,TRBD1,NA,CAWTDRAATDTQYF,TGTGCCTGGACCGACAGGGCTGCCACAGATACGCAGTATTTT
TRBJ2-2,TRBV12-3/TRBV12-4,NA,NA,CASSGVNTGELFF,TGTGCCAGCAGCGGGGTGAACACCGGGGAGCTGTTTTTT
TRBJ1-1,TRBV10-3,NA,NA,CAISSRGKTEAFF,TGTGCCATCTCAAGCAGGGGAAAGACTGAAGCTTTCTTT
TRBJ1-1,TRBV9,TRBD1,NA,CASSLGIMGQENTEAFF,TGTGCCAGCAGCCTAGGCATCATGGGACAGGAGAACACTGAAGCTTTCTTT
TRBJ2-1,TRBV27,TRBD2,NA,CASSTLGGTSGGANEQFF,TGTGCCAGCAGTACCCTCGGGGGGACTAGCGGGGGGGCGAATGAGCAGTTCTTC
TRBJ1-4,TRBV2,TRBD1,NA,CASSFNRGNNEKLFF,TGTGCCAGCAGTTTCAACAGGGGGAATAATGAAAAACTGTTTTTT
TRBJ1-3,TRBV7-2,NA,NA,CASSRASQGRSGNTIYF,TGTGCCAGCAGCCGTGCATCCCAGGGGCGGTCTGGAAACACCATATATTTT
TRBJ1-1,TRBV30,NA,NA,CAWTGVAEAFF,TGTGCCTGGACAGGGGTAGCTGAAGCTTTCTTT
TRBJ1-2,TRBV6-8,TRBD1,NA,CASSPTGEFGYTF,TGTGCCAGCAGCCCGACAGGGGAGTTTGGCTACACCTTC
TRBJ2-2,TRBV11-2,NA,NA,CASSLVNPANTGELFF,TGTGCCAGCAGCTTAGTTAATCCCGCGAACACCGGGGAGCTGTTTTTT
TRBJ2-3,TRBV30,NA,NA,CAWSRRERDTQYF,TGTGCCTGGAGCCGACGGGAGCGGGATACGCAGTATTTT
TRBJ1-1,TRBV9,NA,NA,CASSAPGSPNTEAFF,TGTGCCAGCAGCGCCCCAGGGTCCCCGAACACTGAAGCTTTCTTT
TRBJ2-3,TRBV20-1,TRBD2,once,CSASLSRAGGTDTQYF,TGCAGTGCTAGTCTGTCCCGGGCGGGGGGCACAGATACGCAGTATTTT
TRBJ1-1,TRBV5-4,TRBD1,NA,CASSLADRATEAFF,TGTGCCAGCAGCTTGGCCGACAGGGCCACTGAAGCTTTCTTT
TRBJ2-2,TRBV7-9,TRBD2,few,CASSSRTSGVPGELFF,TGTGCCAGCAGCTCCCGGACTAGCGGGGTCCCCGGGGAGCTGTTTTTT
TRBJ2-1,TRBV6-6,NA,NA,CAISTVSYNEQFF,TGTGCCATTTCTACGGTCTCCTACAATGAGCAGTTCTTC
TRBJ2-2,TRBV2,NA,once,CASSEAGGPTGELFF,TGTGCCAGCAGTGAAGCGGGGGGGCCGACCGGGGAGCTGTTTTTT
TRBJ1-5,TRBV6-2/TRBV6-3,NA,NA,CASSYGGSNQPQHF,TGTGCCAGCAGTTACGGTGGCAGCAATCAGCCCCAGCATTTT
TRBJ2-2,TRBV30,NA,NA,CAWSVTGGVTGELFF,TGTGCCTGGAGTGTGACTGGGGGCGTTACCGGGGAGCTGTTTTTT
TRBJ2-3,TRBV30,NA,NA,CAWSRENRDTQYF,TGTGCCTGGAGTCGGGAGAATAGAGATACGCAGTATTTT
TRBJ1-2,TRBV30,TRBD1,NA,CAWSRGTGSGYTF,TGTGCCTGGAGTAGGGGGACAGGGAGTGGCTACACCTTC
TRBJ1-3,TRBV30,NA,NA,CAWGGGRVSGNTIYF,TGTGCCTGGGGCGGTGGGAGGGTATCTGGAAACACCATATATTTT
TRBJ1-5,TRBV27,NA,NA,CASSLGAGYNQPQHF,TGTGCCAGCAGTTTAGGGGCAGGCTACAATCAGCCCCAGCATTTT
TRBJ1-3,TRBV19,NA,NA,CASSVQPSGNTIYF,TGTGCCAGTTCAGTACAGCCATCTGGAAACACCATATATTTT
TRBJ1-1,TRBV5-1,NA,NA,CASSFGGMNTEAFF,TGCGCCAGCAGCTTTGGCGGTATGAACACTGAAGCTTTCTTT
TRBJ2-5,TRBV7-3,TRBD2,NA,CASSPGDYLETQYF,TGTGCCAGCAGCCCCGGGGACTACCTAGAGACCCAGTACTTC
TRBJ1-1,TRBV29-1,TRBD1,NA,CSARTGGNTEAFF,TGCAGCGCCAGGACAGGGGGAAACACTGAAGCTTTCTTT
TRBJ2-5,TRBV24-1,TRBD2,NA,CATGTSGAPGQETQYF,TGTGCCACCGGGACTAGCGGGGCCCCGGGGCAAGAGACCCAGTACTTC
TRBJ2-7,TRBV4-3,TRBD2,NA,CASSRGGGSYEQYF,TGCGCCAGCAGCCGCGGCGGGGGGTCCTACGAGCAGTACTTC
TRBJ1-2,TRBV7-9,NA,NA,CASSVPSMVGASYGYTF,TGTGCCAGCAGCGTCCCCTCCATGGTGGGGGCTAGCTATGGCTACACCTTC
TRBJ1-5,TRBV18,NA,NA,CASSPGHLGGNQPQHF,TGTGCCAGCTCACCGGGACATCTGGGCGGCAATCAGCCCCAGCATTTT
TRBJ2-5,TRBV9,TRBD2,NA,CASSKGTSGRVTQYF,TGTGCCAGCAGCAAAGGGACTAGCGGGAGGGTGACCCAGTACTTC
TRBJ1-2,TRBV2,NA,NA,CASSGGQNYGYTF,TGTGCCAGCAGTGGAGGACAAAACTATGGCTACACCTTC
TRBJ1-1,TRBV7-9,TRBD1,few,CASSLTTGGGSFF,TGTGCCAGCAGCTTAACCACAGGGGGTGGGTCTTTCTTT
TRBJ2-6,TRBV5-4,TRBD2,NA,CASGLGTSGSSGANVLTF,TGTGCCAGCGGATTGGGAACTAGCGGGTCTTCTGGGGCCAACGTCCTGACTTTC